This T cell receptor (beta chain) came from a study of T cell responses to AZD1222 COVID-19 vaccine. Sequencing was performed with immunoSEQ multiplex PCR; in TCRdb, only in-frame clones are kept and a portion is missing. The sample holds about 140,000 clones, under 95% seen once. The germline gives CDR1 KGHSH, CDR2 LQKENI. V gave up 2 bases and J gave up 1 base, with 6 bases separating them. The length of the CDR3 is 13 residues. The TCR sequence derives from an adult in good health. The chain recombines TRBV18 with TRBJ2-7; D ambiguous. The input for sequencing was peripheral blood, taken on day 0 of AZD1222 vaccination. CDR3 in DNA: TGTGCCAGCTCACCAGGCGCATCCTACGAGCAGTACTTC. This gives the protein CASSPGASYEQYF.